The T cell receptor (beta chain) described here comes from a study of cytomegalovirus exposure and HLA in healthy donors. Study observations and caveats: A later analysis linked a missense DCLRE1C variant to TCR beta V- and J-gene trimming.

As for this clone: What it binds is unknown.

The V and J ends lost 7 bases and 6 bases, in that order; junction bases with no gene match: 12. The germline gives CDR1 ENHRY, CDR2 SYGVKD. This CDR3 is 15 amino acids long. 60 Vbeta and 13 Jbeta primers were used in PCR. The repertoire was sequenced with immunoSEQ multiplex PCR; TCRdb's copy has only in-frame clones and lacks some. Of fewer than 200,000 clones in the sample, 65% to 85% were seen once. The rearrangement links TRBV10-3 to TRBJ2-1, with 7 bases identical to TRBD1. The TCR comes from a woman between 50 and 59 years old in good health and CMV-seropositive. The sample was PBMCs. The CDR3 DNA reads TGTGCCATCACCTCGGGACAGTTGTTAGGCAATGAGCAGTTCTTC. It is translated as CAITSGQLLGNEQFF.